This T cell receptor (beta chain) was observed in a study of blood T cell repertoires in COVID-19. About the research overall: Samples of COVID-19 (acute and convalescent) were obtained from the United States, Italy and Spain. PBMCs, B-cell-depleted T cells, or T cells were the source of the cDNA or gDNA that made up the material.

Germline loops: CDR1 MDHEN, CDR2 SYDVKM. This CDR3 is 16 amino acids long. With 3 bases clipped from V and 4 bases from J, the junction kept 6 bases outside the gene matches. Original methodology: Reference gene primers were amplified, and this amplification served to estimate nucleated cell counts. The method was immunoSEQ multiplex PCR; TCRdb's version includes in-frame clones alone and lacks a portion of them. That table gives V, J and clone size, and the DNA gave D and trimming. The sample holds roughly 160,000 clones, approximately 90% seen once. Source material: peripheral blood. This receptor was taken from a young man with acute or convalescent COVID-19. The chain is built from TRBV28 and TRBJ2-2; TRBD1 aligns across 9 bases. CDR3 DNA: TGTGCCAGCAGTTTTACAGGGGGCAGCGGCACCGGGGAGCTGTTTTTT. This codes for CASSFTGGSGTGELFF.